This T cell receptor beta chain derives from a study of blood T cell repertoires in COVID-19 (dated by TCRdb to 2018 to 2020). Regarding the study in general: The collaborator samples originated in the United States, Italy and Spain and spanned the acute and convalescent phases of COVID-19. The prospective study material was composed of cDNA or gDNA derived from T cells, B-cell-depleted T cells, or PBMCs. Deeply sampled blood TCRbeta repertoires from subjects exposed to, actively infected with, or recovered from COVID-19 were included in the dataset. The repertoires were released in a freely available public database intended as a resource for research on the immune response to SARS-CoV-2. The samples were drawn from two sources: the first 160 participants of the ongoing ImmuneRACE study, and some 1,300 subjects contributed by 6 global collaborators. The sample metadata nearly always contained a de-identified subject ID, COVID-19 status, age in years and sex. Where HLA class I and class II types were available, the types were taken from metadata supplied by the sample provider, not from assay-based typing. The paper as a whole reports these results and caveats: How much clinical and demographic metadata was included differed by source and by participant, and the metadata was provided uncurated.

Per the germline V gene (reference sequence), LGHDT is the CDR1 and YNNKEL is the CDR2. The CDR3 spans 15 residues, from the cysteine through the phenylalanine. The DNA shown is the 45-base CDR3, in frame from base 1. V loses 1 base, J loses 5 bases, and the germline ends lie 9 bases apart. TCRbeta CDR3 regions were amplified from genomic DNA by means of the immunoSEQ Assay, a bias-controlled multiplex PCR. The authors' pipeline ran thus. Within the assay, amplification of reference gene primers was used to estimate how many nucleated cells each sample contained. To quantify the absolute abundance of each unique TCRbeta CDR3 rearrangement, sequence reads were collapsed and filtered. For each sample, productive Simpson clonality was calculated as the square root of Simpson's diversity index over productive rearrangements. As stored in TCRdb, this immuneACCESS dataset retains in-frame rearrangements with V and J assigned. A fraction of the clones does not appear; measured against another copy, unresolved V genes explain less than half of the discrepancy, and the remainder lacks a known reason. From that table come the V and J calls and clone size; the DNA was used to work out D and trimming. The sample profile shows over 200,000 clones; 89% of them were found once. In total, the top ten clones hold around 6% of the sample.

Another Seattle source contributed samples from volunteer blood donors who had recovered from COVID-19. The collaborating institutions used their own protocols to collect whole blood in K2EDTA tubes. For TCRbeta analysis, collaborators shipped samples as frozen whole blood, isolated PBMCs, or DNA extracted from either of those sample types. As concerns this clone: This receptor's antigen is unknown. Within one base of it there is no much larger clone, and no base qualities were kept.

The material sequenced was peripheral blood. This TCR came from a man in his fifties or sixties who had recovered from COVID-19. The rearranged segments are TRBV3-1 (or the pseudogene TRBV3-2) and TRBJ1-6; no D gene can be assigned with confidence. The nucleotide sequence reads TGTGCCAGCAGCCAAGCCGGGCGGGATAATTCACCCCTCCACTTT. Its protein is CASSQAGRDNSPLHF.